These T cell receptor beta chains were read from a single sample in a study of cytomegalovirus exposure and HLA in healthy donors. Libraries were prepared by immunoSEQ multiplex PCR; TCRdb keeps only in-frame clonotypes and omits some of them. The sample shows around 350,000 clones, 75% to 90% of them seen only once. The material sequenced was PBMCs. The origin of the receptors is a woman aged 18-35 years in good health and CMV-seronegative. The CDR3 runs from the conserved cysteine through the conserved F or W. D genes are given only for firm matches. Clone size is not always given. Where it is, it says once, few, many or a class for expanded clones.

v_call	clone_size	j_call	d_call	cdr3_aa	cdr3_nt
TRBV2	NA	TRBJ1-2	NA	CASSAAGFYGYTF	TGTGCCAGCTCAGCGGCGGGGTTCTATGGCTACACCTTC
TRBV4-1	NA	TRBJ2-5	NA	CASSQVEVETQYF	TGCGCCAGCAGCCAAGTGGAGGTGGAGACCCAGTACTTC
TRBV18	NA	TRBJ1-2	TRBD1	CASSEGQVGYGYTF	TGTGCCAGCTCAGAGGGACAGGTCGGCTATGGCTACACCTTC
TRBV4-1	NA	TRBJ2-7	NA	CASSQAMTRSYEQYF	TGCGCCAGCAGCCAAGCCATGACTAGATCGTACGAGCAGTACTTC
TRBV18	NA	TRBJ2-1	TRBD2	CASSPRGGDNEQFF	TGTGCCAGCTCACCACGCGGGGGGGACAATGAGCAGTTCTTC
TRBV28	NA	TRBJ2-1	TRBD2	CASSFGGLQGGSGSLNSYNEQFF	TGTGCCAGCAGTTTTGGGGGACTACAAGGAGGTAGCGGGAGCCTGAACTCCTACAATGAGCAGTTCTTC
TRBV23-1	NA	TRBJ1-1	NA	CARLGFQAFF	TGCGCCCGACTCGGGTTCCAAGCTTTCTTT
TRBV7-2	NA	TRBJ1-1	NA	CASSLAARREGFF	TGTGCCAGCAGCTTAGCCGCACGCCGGGAGGGTTTCTTT
TRBV5-4	NA	TRBJ1-2	TRBD1	CASSPTLGGQGAGYGYTF	TGTGCCAGCAGCCCAACCCTCGGGGGACAGGGGGCAGGGTATGGCTACACCTTC
TRBV7-9	NA	TRBJ1-4	NA	CASSFGRTGNEKLFF	TGTGCCAGCAGCTTCGGCCGGACTGGGAATGAAAAACTGTTTTTT
TRBV7-9	NA	TRBJ2-7	NA	CASSPTKDEQYF	TGTGCCAGCAGCCCAACTAAGGACGAGCAGTACTTC
TRBV5-8	NA	TRBJ2-1	TRBD2	CASSALRRGEQFF	TGTGCCAGCAGTGCTCTGCGGCGGGGGGAGCAGTTCTTC
TRBV13	few	TRBJ1-2	NA	CASSLEQENYGYTF	TGTGCCAGCAGCCTCGAACAGGAAAACTATGGCTACACCTTC
TRBV28	NA	TRBJ2-1	NA	CASSRAWGGRNEQFF	TGTGCCAGCAGCCGGGCGTGGGGGGGCCGCAATGAGCAGTTCTTC
TRBV7-9	NA	TRBJ1-2	NA	CASSLVGGAGGYTF	TGTGCCAGCAGCTTAGTGGGCGGGGCCGGCGGCTACACCTTC
TRBV27	NA	TRBJ1-5	NA	CASSSLNPQGTRPQHF	TGTGCCAGCAGTTCCCTTAACCCCCAGGGTACACGGCCCCAGCATTTT
TRBV28	NA	TRBJ2-5	TRBD2	CASSLGLEGQETQYF	TGTGCCAGCAGTTTGGGACTAGAAGGCCAAGAGACCCAGTACTTC
TRBV9	once	TRBJ2-2	NA	CASSATGYTGELFF	TGTGCCAGCAGCGCGACGGGGTACACCGGGGAGCTGTTTTTT
TRBV27	NA	TRBJ2-3	TRBD2	CASSLLTSGGMDTQYF	TGTGCCAGCAGTTTATTGACTAGCGGGGGGATGGATACGCAGTATTTT
TRBV27	NA	TRBJ2-7	TRBD2	CASSLTGTSAYEQYF	TGTGCCAGCAGTTTAACGGGGACTAGCGCCTACGAGCAGTACTTC
TRBV5-1	NA	TRBJ1-3	TRBD1	CASSLTGASGNTIYF	TGCGCCAGCAGCTTGACAGGGGCCTCTGGAAACACCATATATTTT
TRBV4-1	once	TRBJ2-7	NA	CASSQDRGIRLTYEQYF	TGCGCCAGCAGCCAAGATAGGGGGATCAGACTTACCTACGAGCAGTACTTC
TRBV28	NA	TRBJ1-1	NA	CASSLLRFNTEAFF	TGTGCCAGCAGTTTACTGCGATTTAACACTGAAGCTTTCTTT
TRBV7-2	NA	TRBJ2-7	NA	CASSWRETYEQYF	TGTGCCAGCAGCTGGAGGGAAACTTACGAGCAGTACTTC
TRBV6-5	NA	TRBJ2-3	TRBD2	CASSLSGGGTDTQYF	TGTGCCAGCAGTCTAAGCGGGGGGGGAACAGATACGCAGTATTTT
TRBV10-1	NA	TRBJ2-1	NA	CASSLLAFSSYNEQFF	TGCGCCAGCAGTCTCCTAGCGTTCAGCTCCTACAATGAGCAGTTCTTC
TRBV6-1	NA	TRBJ2-7	TRBD2	CASRGVAGDYEQYF	TGTGCCAGCAGGGGGGTAGCGGGGGATTACGAGCAGTACTTC
TRBV2	NA	TRBJ2-1	TRBD1	CASRGTGGSYNEQFF	TGTGCCAGCAGGGGGACAGGGGGCTCCTACAATGAGCAGTTCTTC
TRBV6-1	NA	TRBJ2-7	TRBD2	CASSEGGGRTYEQYF	TGTGCCAGCAGTGAAGGGGGCGGGAGAACCTACGAGCAGTACTTC
TRBV4-2	NA	TRBJ2-1	TRBD1	CASSQLADRGRNEQFF	TGTGCCAGCAGCCAACTCGCGGACAGGGGTAGGAATGAGCAGTTCTTC
TRBV5-1	NA	TRBJ1-2	NA	CASSSLLSVGLDGYTF	TGCGCCAGCAGCTCCCTTCTTTCGGTGGGGCTAGATGGCTACACCTTC
TRBV15	NA	TRBJ2-1	NA	CATSREGGRVYEQFF	TGTGCCACCAGCAGAGAGGGCGGCAGGGTCTATGAGCAGTTCTTC
TRBV6-5	NA	TRBJ1-1	NA	CASSYGEGVNTEAFF	TGTGCCAGCAGTTACGGAGAAGGGGTGAACACTGAAGCTTTCTTT
TRBV7-9	NA	TRBJ1-3	NA	CACARGAGNTIYF	TGTGCCTGCGCAAGGGGTGCTGGAAACACCATATATTTT
TRBV7-3	NA	TRBJ1-1	NA	CASSLTGVTEAFF	TGTGCCAGCAGCTTAACCGGGGTCACTGAAGCTTTCTTT
TRBV20-1	NA	TRBJ2-1	NA	CSAPKNEQFF	TGCAGTGCTCCAAAAAATGAGCAGTTCTTC